The T cell receptor beta chain described here comes from a study of early T cells in non-severe SARS-CoV-2 infection. Overall study context: The authors sequenced bulk RNA from unsorted whole blood, leaving chains unpaired.

This clonotype has ten or more counts. Per germline, CDR1 SNHLY and CDR2 FYNNEI. Trimming cost V 3 bases and J 4 bases; bases outside gene matches: 3. The CDR3 has 14 residues. From the 5' RACE reads, TCRdb called clonotypes with MiXCR, one entry per CDR3 protein. The sample lists 70,000 or so distinct CDR3 sequences, 9% to 15% occurring once. The gene calls are TRBV2 and TRBJ2-7, with 10 bases identical to TRBD2. Sequencing was carried out using whole blood. This TCR derives from an adult who was a healthcare worker with PCR-confirmed SARS-CoV-2 infection or an uninfected control (not recorded which). The CDR3 DNA is TGTGCCAGCAGTGACCGGACTAGCGGTTACGAGCAGTACTTC. As protein: CASSDRTSGYEQYF.